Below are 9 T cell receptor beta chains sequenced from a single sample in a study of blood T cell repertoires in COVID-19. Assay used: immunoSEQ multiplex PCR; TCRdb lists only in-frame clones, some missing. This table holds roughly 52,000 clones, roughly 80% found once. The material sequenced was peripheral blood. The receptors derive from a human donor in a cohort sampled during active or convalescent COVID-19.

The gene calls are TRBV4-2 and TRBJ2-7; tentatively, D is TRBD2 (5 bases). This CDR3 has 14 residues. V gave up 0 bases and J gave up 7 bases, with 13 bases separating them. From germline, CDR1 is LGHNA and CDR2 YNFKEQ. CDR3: CASSQDRSPGEQYF. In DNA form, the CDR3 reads TGTGCCAGCAGCCAAGACAGGTCCCCGGGGGAGCAGTACTTC.

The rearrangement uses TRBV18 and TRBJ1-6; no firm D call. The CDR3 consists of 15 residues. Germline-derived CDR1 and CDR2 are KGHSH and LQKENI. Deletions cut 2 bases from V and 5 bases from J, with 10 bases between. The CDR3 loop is CASSPARVNNSPLHF. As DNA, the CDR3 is TGTGCCAGCTCACCAGCTCGCGTAAATAATTCACCCCTCCACTTT.

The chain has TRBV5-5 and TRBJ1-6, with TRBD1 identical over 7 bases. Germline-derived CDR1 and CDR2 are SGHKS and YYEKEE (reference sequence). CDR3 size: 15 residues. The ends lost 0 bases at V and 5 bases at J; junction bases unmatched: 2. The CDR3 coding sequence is TGTGCCAGCAGCTTGGATGGACAGGATAATTCACCCCTCCACTTT. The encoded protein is CASSLDGQDNSPLHF.

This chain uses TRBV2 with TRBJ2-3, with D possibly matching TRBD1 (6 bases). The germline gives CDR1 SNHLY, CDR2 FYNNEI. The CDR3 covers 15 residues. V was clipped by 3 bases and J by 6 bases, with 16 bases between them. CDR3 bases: TGTGCCAGCAGTGAGACAGGATCCTTTTTTGATACGCAGTATTTT. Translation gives CASSETGSFFDTQYF.

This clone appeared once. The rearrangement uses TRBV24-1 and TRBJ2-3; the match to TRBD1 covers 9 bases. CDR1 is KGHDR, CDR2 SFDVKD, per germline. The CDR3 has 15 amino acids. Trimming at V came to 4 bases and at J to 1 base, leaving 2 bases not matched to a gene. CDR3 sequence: CATSDRTGGTDTQYF. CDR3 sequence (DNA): TGTGCCACCAGTGACCGGACAGGGGGCACAGATACGCAGTATTTT.

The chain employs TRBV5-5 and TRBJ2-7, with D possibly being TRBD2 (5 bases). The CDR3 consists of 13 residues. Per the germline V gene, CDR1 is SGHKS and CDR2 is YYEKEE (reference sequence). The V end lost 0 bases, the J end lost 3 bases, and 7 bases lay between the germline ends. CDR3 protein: CASSLARDYEQYF. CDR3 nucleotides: TGTGCCAGCAGCTTGGCCCGGGACTACGAGCAGTACTTC.

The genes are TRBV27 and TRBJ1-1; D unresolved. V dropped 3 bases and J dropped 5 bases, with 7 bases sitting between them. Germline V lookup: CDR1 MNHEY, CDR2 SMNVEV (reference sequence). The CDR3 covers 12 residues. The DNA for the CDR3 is TGTGCCAGCAGTTTTACGGGGACTGAAGCTTTCTTT. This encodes CASSFTGTEAFF.

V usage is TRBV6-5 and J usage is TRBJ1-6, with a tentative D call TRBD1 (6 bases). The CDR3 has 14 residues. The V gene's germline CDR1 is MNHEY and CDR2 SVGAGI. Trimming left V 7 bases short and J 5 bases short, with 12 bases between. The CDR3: CASTAGVDNSPLHF. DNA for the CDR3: TGTGCCAGCACAGCAGGGGTTGATAATTCACCCCTCCACTTT.

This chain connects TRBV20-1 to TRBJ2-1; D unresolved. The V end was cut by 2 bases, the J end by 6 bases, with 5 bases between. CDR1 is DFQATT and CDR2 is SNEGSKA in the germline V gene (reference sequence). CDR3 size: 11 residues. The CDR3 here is CSARILNEQFF. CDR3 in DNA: TGCAGTGCTAGAATACTCAATGAGCAGTTCTTC.